This T cell receptor beta chain appears in the sequencing data of a study of metastatic and nonmetastatic thyroid tumors. Study information: Patients with malignant and benign thyroid disease provided blood and tumor or nodule tissue, whose repertoires were compared. Whole-study results and caveats: When malignant thyroid tumors were compared with benign nodules, TCR beta diversity was reportedly significantly higher in the malignant tumors. This held in both blood and tumor samples.

No patient received treatment before thyroid surgery. The CDR3 extends over 13 amino acids. Trimming shortened V by 1 base and J by 5 bases, and 8 bases separated the two germline ends. In regard to this clone: Its antigen is undetermined.

As processed by the authors: A classifier for distant metastasis in papillary thyroid cancer was constructed using CDR3 differences observed across clinicopathological groups. TCRdb re-called the PCR reads via MiXCR. These V and J calls rely on TCRdb rather than the paper's analysis. The table shows 8,000 to 10,000 clones, with approximately 34% occurring only once. The sequencing input was tumor tissue. The chain uses TRBV12-3 or TRBV12-4 and TRBJ2-5; unclear D gene. This sequence originates from a female donor with papillary thyroid cancer or a benign thyroid nodule (not recorded which). Some clones in this sample may be carry-over from other donors' samples. CDR3 sequence: CASSLVVRETQYF. CDR3 DNA sequence: TGTGCCAGCAGTTTAGTAGTTCGGGAGACCCAGTACTTC.